This T cell receptor beta chain was identified in a study of post-analysis software for immune sequencing data. Study-wide findings and caveats: There were roughly 5 TRBV segments more frequent in patients than controls, and TRBV5-6, TRBV5-1 and TRBV20-1 were among them.

Germline V gene lookup returns CDR1 DFQATT and CDR2 SNEGSKA (reference sequence). Losses at the gene ends were 7 bases for V and 11 bases for J; bases not matched to a gene: 25. CDR3 length equals 16 residues. Included in the TCR beta cDNA libraries were unique molecular identifiers. TCRdb called the PCR reads again in MiXCR, with one record for every CDR3 protein. The sample includes hundreds of thousands of distinct CDR3 sequences, about 39% of them seen just once. Notes on this clonotype: Its antigen is currently unknown.

This TCR derives from a girl aged 2 to 10 with multiple sclerosis. The sequenced sample was blood. V and J are TRBV20-1 and TRBJ2-5; 7 bases are a match to TRBD2. The CDR3 reads CSGDPPGGGRASEQYF. CDR3 coding DNA: TGCAGTGGGGACCCACCGGGGGGTGGCAGGGCTAGTGAGCAGTACTTC.